This T cell receptor (beta chain) was sequenced during a study of shared clonotypes between healthy human individuals. CDR1 and CDR2 (germline): MGHRA, YSYEKL. The germline V and J ends were trimmed by 4 bases and 0 bases, with 18 bases remaining between them. The CDR3 covers 17 residues. Sequenced by immunoSEQ multiplex PCR; TCRdb stores in-frame clones only, minus some. The sample has 2,500,000 or so clones, 85% to 95% seen once; the top ten hold roughly 0.13%. Sequencing input: naive CD4+ T cells sorted from blood. Regarding subset: CD45RA+ positively selected. This TCR was sampled from a man between 18 and 35 years old in good health. The rearrangement links TRBV4-1 to TRBJ1-2, with D maybe TRBD1 (6 bases). In DNA form, the CDR3 reads TGCGCCAGCAGCCCTTACTTCCGGGACAAAGCTAACTATGGCTACACCTTC. As protein: CASSPYFRDKANYGYTF.